The present T cell receptor (beta chain) was sequenced within a study of control samples from healthy donors and cancer patients. The repertoire was sequenced with immunoSEQ multiplex PCR; TCRdb's copy has only in-frame clones and lacks some. The sample has tens of thousands of clones; roughly 65% are singletons. The CDR3 length is 14 residues. Germline values: CDR1 SNHLY, CDR2 FYNNEI. Concerning this clone itself: Possible read error: a much larger clone is one base away.

The sample comprised formalin-fixed, paraffin-embedded tissue. This clonotype was obtained from a male donor with melanoma. This chain joins TRBV2 and TRBJ2-2; 11 nucleotides align to TRBD1. CDR3 sequence (DNA): TGTGCCAGCCGGACAGGGGGCAACACCAGGGAGCTGTTTTTT. Its translation: CASRTGGNTRELFF.